The present entry profiles one T cell receptor (beta chain) with its context. The entry originates in a study of blood T cell repertoires in COVID-19. In the study overall: The United States, Italy and Spain were the sources of the acute and convalescent COVID-19 samples.

CDR1 is WNHNN, CDR2 SYGVQD, per germline (reference sequence). V lost 3 bases and J 1 base, leaving 10 bases between the germline ends. The CDR3 length is 15 residues. The table came from immunoSEQ multiplex PCR; TCRdb's copy has only in-frame clones and leaves some out. Among approximately 220,000 clones listed, roughly nine tenths were seen once. This TCR was recovered from a man aged 40-49 years with acute or convalescent COVID-19. The V and J genes are TRBV10-1 and TRBJ1-5; the D gene is possibly TRBD1 (6 bases). The specimen sequenced was peripheral blood. For the CDR3, the DNA is TGCGCCAGCAGTGACGGCAGGGGCAGCAATCAGCCCCAGCATTTT. It translates to CASSDGRGSNQPQHF.